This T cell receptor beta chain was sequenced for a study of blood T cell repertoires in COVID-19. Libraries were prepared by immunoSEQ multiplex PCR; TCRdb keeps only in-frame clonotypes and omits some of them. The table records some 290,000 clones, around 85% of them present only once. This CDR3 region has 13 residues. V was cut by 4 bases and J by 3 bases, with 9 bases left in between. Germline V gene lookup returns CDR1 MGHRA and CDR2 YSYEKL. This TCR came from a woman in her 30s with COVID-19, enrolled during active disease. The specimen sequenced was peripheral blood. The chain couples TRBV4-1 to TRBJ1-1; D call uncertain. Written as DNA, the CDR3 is TGCGCCAGCAGCCCAGCAGGCTACACTGAAGCTTTCTTT. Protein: CASSPAGYTEAFF.